This TCR beta chain was profiled in a study of graft-versus-host responses after intestinal transplantation. Overall study context: Transplants were multivisceral, liver-intestinal, or isolated intestinal. Tacrolimus and steroids were given for 2 to 4 years to all recipients after anti-thymocyte globulin induction. Points from the study as a whole: Early after transplant, HvG declines were associated with peak levels of circulating GvH clones. Ileal or blood samples showed some GvH clones first, and such clones were also found in recipient marrow.

Remarks on this clone: As yet, its antigen is unknown.

The table came from immunoSEQ multiplex PCR; TCRdb's copy has only in-frame clones and leaves some out. The sample consists of over 75,000 clones, 88% of them appearing once. Per germline, CDR1 KGHSH and CDR2 LQKENI. The CDR3 loop spans 17 amino acids. Trimming shortened V by 5 bases and J by 0 bases, and 17 bases separated the two germline ends. The gene calls are TRBV18 and TRBJ1-5; D is unclear. Sequences were derived from unstimulated CD4+ T cells sorted from spleen or lymph node cells, sampled before transplant. The sequence came from a human donor who was the organ donor for an intestinal transplant. The CDR3, as DNA: TGTGCCAGCTCATATGGGCGGGGAACTAATAGCAATCAGCCCCAGCATTTT. It specifies CASSYGRGTNSNQPQHF.